This T cell receptor beta chain stems from a study of control samples from healthy donors and cancer patients. Sequenced by immunoSEQ multiplex PCR; TCRdb stores in-frame clones only, minus some. This table has some 100,000 clones, 92% appearing once. This receptor was identified in a human donor in good health. The donor label of this sample is uncertain. The sequenced material came from blood.

DNA for the CDR3: TGTGCCAGCAGGCATATGGACAGGGGAGGCGGGGAGCTGTTTTTT. Translated: CASRHMDRGGGELFF. The rearrangement links TRBV3-1 (or the pseudogene TRBV3-2) to TRBJ2-2, with 9 nucleotides matching TRBD1. V lost 6 bases and J lost 7; bases outside the gene matches: 9. The V gene's germline CDR1 is LGHDT and CDR2 YNNKEL (reference sequence). The CDR3 has 15 amino acids.